The 20 T cell receptor beta chains reported below all come from one sample, sequenced in a study of T cells after posttransplantation cyclophosphamide. Sequenced by immunoSEQ multiplex PCR; TCRdb stores in-frame clones only, minus some. The sample yields tens of thousands of clones, roughly 84% seen once. Input material: PBMCs. These receptors were collected from a man younger than 45 with a blood cancer, CMV-positive, and with a related stem cell donor.

V usage is TRBV2 and J usage is TRBJ2-1; D possibly corresponds to TRBD2 (5 bases). V was clipped by 3 bases and J by 2 bases, with 11 bases between them. The length of the CDR3 is 15 residues. Germline V CDR1 and CDR2: SNHLY, FYNNEI. CDR3: CASSDRRAAYNEQFF. CDR3 coding DNA: TGTGCCAGCAGTGACCGGCGGGCCGCCTACAATGAGCAGTTCTTC. Combining the CDR3 with reference TRBV2 and TRBJ2-1 gives the whole variable domain EPEVTQTPSHQVTQMGQEVILRCVPISNHLYFYWYRQILGQKVEFLVSFYNNEISEKSEIFDDQFSVERPDGSNFTLKIRSTKLEDSAMYFCASSDRRAAYNEQFFGPGTRLTVL.

This clone came up a few times. The rearrangement links TRBV12-5 to TRBJ2-1; 8 bases fit TRBD2. The CDR3 consists of 16 residues. CDR1 and CDR2 from the germline V gene are LGHNT and FRNRAP. J was trimmed by 10 bases and V by 0 bases; bases with no gene match: 11. DNA for the CDR3: TGTGCTAGTGGTTTGGTAGCCAGCGGGAGAGTAGAGGAGCAGTTCTTC. This sequence encodes CASGLVASGRVEEQFF.

The V and J genes are TRBV5-1 and TRBJ1-4, with D perhaps TRBD1 (5 bases). V lost 0 bases, J lost 0 bases, and 12 bases lay in between. There are 17 residues in the CDR3. Per germline, CDR1 SGHRS and CDR2 YFSETQ. Here the CDR3 reads CASSLAGQGSTNEKLFF. In DNA, the CDR3 is TGCGCCAGCAGCTTGGCCGGGCAGGGATCAACTAATGAAAAACTGTTTTTT. Full variable domain (missing parts from reference TRBV5-1 and TRBJ1-4): KAGVTQTPRYLIKTRGQQVTLSCSPISGHRSVSWYQQTPGQGLQFLFEYFSETQRNKGNFPGRFSGRQFSNSRSEMNVSTLELGDSALYLCASSLAGQGSTNEKLFFGSGTQLSVL.

The chain couples TRBV5-8 to TRBJ2-3; 9 nucleotides align to TRBD1. Trimming cost V 3 bases and J 2 bases; bases outside gene matches: 7. CDR1 SGHTS and CDR2 YDEGEE come from the germline V gene. There are 16 residues in the CDR3. In DNA form, the CDR3 reads TGTGCCAGCAGCTCCCGGACAGGGGTAGTCACAGATACGCAGTATTTT. Translation: CASSSRTGVVTDTQYF.

The rearrangement uses TRBV27 and TRBJ1-4; no clear D. Deletions cut 6 bases from V and 0 bases from J, with 11 bases between. Germline CDR1 MNHEY, CDR2 SMNVEV (reference sequence). The CDR3 has 15 residues. The CDR3 coding sequence is TGTGCCAGCAGCCCCTCAGACTCAACTAATGAAAAACTGTTTTTT. It codes for CASSPSDSTNEKLFF.

This sequence joins TRBV28 and TRBJ1-2, with D perhaps matching TRBD1 (6 bases). Trimming took 6 bases from V and 7 from J, leaving 12 bases between them. Germline V gene data show CDR1 as MDHEN and CDR2 as SYDVKM. This CDR3 is 12 amino acids long. CDR3 DNA: TGTGCCAGCAGCCCCATAGGGGGTGGCTACACCTTC. It is translated as CASSPIGGGYTF.

V usage is TRBV9 and J usage is TRBJ2-7; 8 bases align to TRBD1. The germline V gene has CDR1 SGDLS and CDR2 YYNGEE. Trimming took 3 bases from V and 2 from J; bases not matched to a gene: 7. The CDR3 has 15 residues. The CDR3 sequence is CASSGQTGATYEQYF. The CDR3 bases are TGTGCCAGCAGCGGTCAGACAGGGGCAACCTACGAGCAGTACTTC.

V gene TRBV27 combines with J gene TRBJ2-3; 8 bases map to TRBD2. The germline V gene encodes CDR1 MNHEY and CDR2 SMNVEV (reference sequence). There are 14 residues in the CDR3. The V and J ends lost 9 bases and 4 bases, in that order; junction bases with no gene match: 9. The CDR3 region is CASGKAGAPDTQYF. CDR3 DNA: TGTGCCAGTGGGAAAGCGGGAGCCCCAGATACGCAGTATTTT.

The V call is TRBV5-4, the J call TRBJ2-5, with 13 nucleotides matching TRBD2. The CDR3 contains 16 residues. The V and J ends lost 2 bases and 4 bases, in that order; junction bases with no gene match: 5. Germline CDR1 is SGHNT and CDR2 is YYREEE (reference sequence). The CDR3 loop is CASSFRLAGGSETQYF. The CDR3 nucleotides are TGTGCCAGCAGCTTTAGACTAGCGGGGGGTTCAGAGACCCAGTACTTC.

The V call is TRBV27, the J call TRBJ2-7; the match to TRBD2 covers 7 bases. The V and J ends lost 7 bases and 1 base, in that order; junction bases with no gene match: 7. The germline V gene encodes CDR1 MNHEY and CDR2 SMNVEV (reference sequence). There are 14 residues in the CDR3. CDR3 coding DNA: TGTGCCAGCATTAGGGTCGGGGGGTCCTACGAGCAGTACTTC. It is translated as CASIRVGGSYEQYF.

The chain couples TRBV30 to TRBJ2-1; D possibly corresponds to TRBD2 (6 bases). Trimming took off 0 bases at V and 7 bases at J, with 13 bases between the two ends. The CDR3 consists of 14 residues. Germline assignment: CDR1 GTSNPN and CDR2 SVGIG (reference sequence). The CDR3 spells CAWSVGGVVNEQFF. The CDR3 nucleotides are TGTGCCTGGAGTGTTGGCGGGGTGGTAAATGAGCAGTTCTTC.

The chain employs TRBV18 and TRBJ2-7; 9 bases align to TRBD2. CDR3 size: 14 residues. Germline-derived CDR1 and CDR2 are KGHSH and LQKENI. V dropped 5 bases and J dropped 6; count of bases not matched to a gene: 8. This CDR3 is CASSFRTSEAEQYF. The CDR3 DNA reads TGTGCCAGCTCATTCCGGACTAGCGAAGCCGAGCAGTACTTC. The variable domain in full, completed from reference TRBV18 and TRBJ2-7, reads NAGVMQNPRHLVRRRGQEARLRCSPMKGHSHVYWYRQLPEEGLKFMVYLQKENIIDESGMPKERFSAEFPKEGPSILRIQQVVRGDSAAYFCASSFRTSEAEQYFGPGTRLTVT.

The V and J genes are TRBV7-9 and TRBJ1-2; the match to TRBD1 covers 8 bases. This CDR3 region has 15 residues. In germline, CDR1 is SEHNR, CDR2 FQNEAQ (reference sequence). V trimming: 3 bases; J trimming: 3 bases; junction bases outside the gene matches: 6. The DNA for the CDR3 is TGTGCCAGCAGCTTGCAGGGGGCGCAGTACTATGGCTACACCTTC. Residues: CASSLQGAQYYGYTF.

The genes are TRBV5-1 and TRBJ2-4; TRBD1 agrees at 9 bases. Germline lookup yields CDR1 SGHRS and CDR2 YFSETQ. CDR3 length: 15 residues. V lost 0 bases and J lost 4; bases outside the gene matches: 2. Written as DNA, the CDR3 is TGCGCCAGCAGCTTGGCCGGGACAGGGAAAAACATTCAGTACTTC. Translating it yields CASSLAGTGKNIQYF. The entire variable domain, with the rest obtained from reference TRBV5-1 and TRBJ2-4, is as follows: KAGVTQTPRYLIKTRGQQVTLSCSPISGHRSVSWYQQTPGQGLQFLFEYFSETQRNKGNFPGRFSGRQFSNSRSEMNVSTLELGDSALYLCASSLAGTGKNIQYFGAGTRLSVL.

The V and J genes are TRBV14 and TRBJ2-5; TRBD2 matches 7 bases. The CDR3 contains 14 residues. J lost 1 base, V lost 4 bases, and 3 bases had no gene match. CDR1 SGHDN and CDR2 FVKESK come from the germline V gene. CDR3 coding DNA: TGTGCCAGCAGCCCCTGGACTAGCCAAGAGACCCAGTACTTC. It is translated as CASSPWTSQETQYF.

This chain uses TRBV5-1 with TRBJ1-1; TRBD1 aligns across 7 bases. This CDR3 spans 16 amino acids. V shed 1 base and J 5 bases; nucleotides not matched to a gene: 11. Germline CDR1 and CDR2: SGHRS and YFSETQ. CDR3 protein: CASSLYQGTVETEAFF. CDR3 nucleotides: TGCGCCAGCAGCTTGTATCAGGGGACAGTTGAAACTGAAGCTTTCTTT.

The genes are TRBV11-3 and TRBJ1-2; 8 bases are a match to TRBD1. The CDR3 covers 14 residues. Germline CDR1 SGHNT, CDR2 YENEEA. The trim removed 8 bases at V and 3 bases at J, leaving 8 bases unmatched. The CDR3 sequence: CASSGQGEYYGYTF. CDR3 coding DNA: TGTGCCAGCTCCGGACAGGGCGAATACTATGGCTACACCTTC. Full variable domain (rest looked up from reference TRBV11-3 and TRBJ1-2): EAGVVQSPRYKIIEKKQPVAFWCNPISGHNTLYWYLQNLGQGPELLIRYENEEAVDDSQLPKDRFSAERLKGVDSTLKIQPAELGDSAVYLCASSGQGEYYGYTFGSGTRLTVV.

The chain combines TRBV11-3 with TRBJ1-1, with TRBD1 matching 8 bases. Germline values: CDR1 SGHNT, CDR2 YENEEA. The CDR3 consists of 13 residues. V lost 5 bases and J lost 4; bases outside the gene matches: 3. The CDR3 reads CASSATGGTEAFF. The CDR3 DNA follows: TGTGCCAGCAGCGCTACAGGGGGCACTGAAGCTTTCTTT.

J is TRBJ2-7 and V is TRBV10-1; no firm D call. V dropped 6 bases and J dropped 6 bases, with 18 bases sitting between them. From germline, CDR1 is WNHNN and CDR2 SYGVQD (reference sequence). The CDR3 consists of 14 residues. The CDR3 bases are TGCGCCAGCAGATTCCAAGAACCCCACTTCGAGCAGTACTTC. It translates to CASRFQEPHFEQYF.

The chain recombines TRBV7-2 with TRBJ2-3; TRBD2 agrees at 12 bases. The CDR3 is made up of 17 amino acids. The trim removed 4 bases at V and 1 base at J, leaving 6 bases unmatched. Germline values: CDR1 SGHTA, CDR2 FQGNSA. The CDR3 sequence: CASSSRLAGDRTDTQYF. CDR3 coding DNA: TGTGCCAGCAGCTCAAGACTAGCGGGAGACCGCACAGATACGCAGTATTTT.